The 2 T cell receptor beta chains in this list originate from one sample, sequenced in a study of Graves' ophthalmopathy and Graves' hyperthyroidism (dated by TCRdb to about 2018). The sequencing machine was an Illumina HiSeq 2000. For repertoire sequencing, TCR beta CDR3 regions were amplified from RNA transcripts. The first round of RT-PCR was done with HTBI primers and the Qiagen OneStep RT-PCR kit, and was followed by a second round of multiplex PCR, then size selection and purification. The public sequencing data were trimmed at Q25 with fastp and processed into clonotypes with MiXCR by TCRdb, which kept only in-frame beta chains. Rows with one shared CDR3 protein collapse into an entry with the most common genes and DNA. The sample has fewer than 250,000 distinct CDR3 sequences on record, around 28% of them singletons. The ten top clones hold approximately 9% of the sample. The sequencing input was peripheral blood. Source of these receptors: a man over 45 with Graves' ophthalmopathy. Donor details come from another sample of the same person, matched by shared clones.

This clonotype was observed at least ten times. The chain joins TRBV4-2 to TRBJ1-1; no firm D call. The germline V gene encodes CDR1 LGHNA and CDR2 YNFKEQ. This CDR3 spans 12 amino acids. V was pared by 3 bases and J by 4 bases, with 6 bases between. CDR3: CASSQGFTEAFF. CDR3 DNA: TGTGCCAGCAGCCAGGGATTCACTGAAGCTTTCTTT.

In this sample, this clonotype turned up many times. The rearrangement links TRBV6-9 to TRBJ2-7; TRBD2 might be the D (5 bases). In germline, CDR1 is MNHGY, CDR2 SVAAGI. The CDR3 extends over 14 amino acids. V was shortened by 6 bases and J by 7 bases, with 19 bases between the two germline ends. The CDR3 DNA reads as TGTGCCAGCAGGCGGACTCCCCAGCTAGGAGAGCAGTACTTC. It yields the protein CASRRTPQLGEQYF.